This T cell receptor (beta chain) was sequenced for a study of T cells in Graves' hyperthyroidism and ophthalmopathy. Study summary: Upon initial diagnosis and before any treatment, peripheral blood was collected.

Ophthalmopathy patients had Clinical Activity Score at least 3, NOSPECS grade at least 4, duration under 3 months. The source of the PBMCs was roughly 10 ml of fresh peripheral blood. V lost 7 bases and J 3 bases, leaving 12 bases between the germline ends. Germline-derived CDR1 and CDR2 are SNHLY and FYNNEI. The CDR3 runs to 13 residues. Findings and limits, study-wide: Blood samples included most of the expanded thyroid clonotypes exceeding 0.001.

What was amplified from RNA transcripts were TCR beta CDR3 regions. A first-round RT-PCR of the TCR CDR3 used the HTBI primer set. TCRdb passed the multiplex PCR reads through MiXCR, listing each CDR3 protein once. Here the sample spans 500,000 or so distinct CDR3 sequences, about 16% being singletons. Only a few counts were recorded for this clonotype. What it recognizes is unknown. Sequencing input: blood. The chain uses TRBV2 and TRBJ2-5; either TRBD1 or TRBD2 may fit D (5 bases each). This sequence was found in a woman in her 30s with Graves' ophthalmopathy. CDR3 sequence: CASKRDGEETQYF. The CDR3 nucleotides read TGTGCCAGCAAAAGGGACGGTGAAGAGACCCAGTACTTC.